Following are 29 T cell receptor beta chains from one sample sequenced in a study of T cell repertoires in ileal Crohn's disease. The sorted cells were lamina propria lymphocytes from surgical specimens, first isolated by density gradient. Profiled with immunoSEQ multiplex PCR; TCRdb holds only in-frame clones, not every one. The sample has more than 5,500 clones, around 87% seen once. The sequenced sample was CD4+ T cells from ileum. Receptors originate from an adult with Crohn's disease. Some clones in this sample may be carry-over from other donors' samples.

Written as DNA, the CDR3 is TGTGCCAGCAGCTTAGCCGCCGGGGTAGCGAACAATGAGCAGTTCTTC. Protein product: CASSLAAGVANNEQFF. V usage is TRBV7-2 and J usage is TRBJ2-1; D is possibly TRBD2 (5 bases). The CDR3 spans 16 residues. V lost 0 bases to trimming and J lost 5 bases, with 14 bases between them. Germline loops: CDR1 SGHTA, CDR2 FQGNSA.

This sequence joins TRBV9 and TRBJ2-1; 10 bases line up with TRBD2. Per the germline V gene, CDR1 is SGDLS and CDR2 is YYNGEE. J lost 8 bases, V lost 2 bases, and 4 bases had no gene match. The CDR3 covers 14 residues. CDR3 coding DNA: TGTGCCAGCAGCGTTAGAGCGGGAGGGGATGAGCAGTTCTTC. Protein: CASSVRAGGDEQFF.

The chain joins TRBV28 to TRBJ1-4; the match to TRBD1 covers 8 bases. V shed 4 bases, J shed 7 bases, and the junction held 11 bases outside the gene matches. The CDR3 has 16 amino acids. CDR1 is MDHEN and CDR2 is SYDVKM in the germline V gene. As DNA, the CDR3 is TGTGCCAGCAGTTCCCATACCGGGACAGGCAGTGAAAAACTGTTTTTT. The encoded protein is CASSSHTGTGSEKLFF.

The V and J genes are TRBV7-7 and TRBJ2-2, with 7 bases aligning to TRBD1. After removal of 5 bases from V and 4 bases from J, the junction contained 4 bases not matched to a gene. The CDR3 totals 14 residues. Per the germline V gene, CDR1 is SSHAT and CDR2 is FNYEAQ (reference sequence). CDR3 DNA: TGTGCCAGCAGCGTGACAGGGTCCACCGGGGAGCTGTTTTTT. Translation gives CASSVTGSTGELFF.

The V gene is TRBV28, the J gene TRBJ2-7; 9 nucleotides line up with TRBD1. This CDR3 spans 15 amino acids. From germline, CDR1 is MDHEN and CDR2 SYDVKM. J lost 1 base, V lost 3 bases, and 4 bases had no gene match. The CDR3 sequence is CASSLRQGGSYEQYF. The DNA of the CDR3 is TGTGCCAGCAGTTTGCGACAGGGGGGTTCCTACGAGCAGTACTTC.

This clone appeared a few times. The J gene is TRBJ1-2, the V gene TRBV5-4, with a weak D call TRBD1 (5 bases). The length of the CDR3 is 15 residues. CDR1 and CDR2 from the germline V gene are SGHNT and YYREEE (reference sequence). V gave up 2 bases and J gave up 6 bases, with 17 bases separating them. CDR3 in DNA: TGTGCCAGCAGCTTCTATGGGGACTGGGGTAATGGCTACACCTTC. Translating it yields CASSFYGDWGNGYTF.

The chain couples TRBV2 to TRBJ1-1; 8 bases agree with TRBD1. There are 15 residues in the CDR3. After removal of 4 bases from V and 2 bases from J, the junction contained 6 bases not matched to a gene. Germline CDR1 is SNHLY and CDR2 is FYNNEI. The CDR3 loop reads CASSGGQARNTEAFF. CDR3 sequence (DNA): TGTGCCAGCAGTGGGGGACAGGCGAGAAACACTGAAGCTTTCTTT.

This chain uses TRBV25-1 with TRBJ2-1; 12 nucleotides match TRBD2. V gave up 5 bases and J gave up 8 bases; unmatched junction bases: 7. The germline V gene encodes CDR1 MGHDK and CDR2 SYGVNS. The CDR3 contains 15 residues. The CDR3 region is CASSPTSGRPDEQFF. The CDR3 nucleotides read TGTGCCAGCAGTCCGACTAGCGGGAGACCGGATGAGCAGTTCTTC.

The chain combines TRBV18 with TRBJ2-5, with D perhaps matching TRBD1 (5 bases). Germline values: CDR1 KGHSH, CDR2 LQKENI. V lost 2 bases to trimming and J lost 2 bases, with 12 bases between them. This CDR3 is built from 15 residues. The CDR3 bases are TGTGCCAGCTCACCAAAGCAGGGCCTTCAAGAGACCCAGTACTTC. Translating it yields CASSPKQGLQETQYF.

The chain recombines TRBV6-5 with TRBJ1-1, with a weak D call TRBD1 (5 bases). The CDR3 contains 13 residues. Germline V gene sequence: CDR1 MNHEY, CDR2 SVGAGI. The V end was cut by 6 bases, the J end by 1 base, with 9 bases between. The CDR3 protein is CASSFGQNTEAFF. The CDR3, as DNA: TGTGCCAGCAGCTTCGGACAGAACACTGAAGCTTTCTTT.

The genes are TRBV4-1 and TRBJ2-2, with 11 bases aligning to TRBD2. Trimming removed 5 bases from V and 6 bases from J; junction bases left unmatched: 11. From germline, CDR1 is MGHRA and CDR2 YSYEKL. CDR3 length: 17 residues. The CDR3 coding sequence is TGCGCCAGCAGCAAAAGACTACTAGCGGGAGAAGCCGGGGAGCTGTTTTTT. Translated, it gives CASSKRLLAGEAGELFF.

This clone has just a few counts. The CDR3 DNA is TGTGCCAGTAGTGTCGGACAGAGCTACGAGCAGTACTTC. It specifies CASSVGQSYEQYF. This chain joins TRBV19 and TRBJ2-7; possible D gene TRBD1, 6 bases. This CDR3 has 13 residues. In germline, CDR1 is LNHDA, CDR2 SQIVND (reference sequence). V was trimmed by 5 bases and J by 3 bases, leaving 11 bases between them.

This clone was seen a single time. V gene TRBV5-1 combines with J gene TRBJ1-1; D gene ambiguous. CDR1 is SGHRS, CDR2 YFSETQ, per germline. This CDR3 is built from 14 residues. V gave up 4 bases and J gave up 3 bases, with 13 bases separating them. The CDR3 DNA reads as TGCGCCAGCAGCCTCGCTGGGCAGGACACTGAAGCTTTCTTT. This gives the protein CASSLAGQDTEAFF.

This clone was observed a single time. The chain joins TRBV7-9 to TRBJ1-5; D perhaps matches TRBD1 (5 bases). V was trimmed by 2 bases and J by 3 bases, leaving 20 bases between them. The CDR3 is 18 residues long. Germline V gives CDR1 SEHNR, CDR2 FQNEAQ (reference sequence). CDR3 amino acids: CASSLTVGGLGDNQPQHF. The CDR3 bases are TGTGCCAGCAGCTTAACGGTCGGGGGATTGGGGGACAATCAGCCCCAGCATTTT.

This rearrangement joins TRBV10-1 to TRBJ2-2, with 13 nucleotides matching TRBD2. Germline assignment: CDR1 WNHNN and CDR2 SYGVQD (reference sequence). V shed 10 bases, J shed 7 bases, and the junction held 12 bases outside the gene matches. The CDR3 is made up of 16 amino acids. The CDR3 sequence is CANWPGLAGEDGELFF. CDR3 in DNA: TGCGCCAACTGGCCCGGACTAGCGGGAGAGGACGGGGAGCTGTTTTTT.

This sequence joins TRBV4-3 and TRBJ2-3; TRBD2 matches 14 bases. This CDR3 has 19 amino acids. Germline V gene data show CDR1 as LGHNA and CDR2 as YSLEER. Unmatched junction bases numbered 11, after V lost 4 bases and J lost 2 bases. DNA for the CDR3: TGCGCCAGCAGCCTAAACCTCGGGACTAGCGGGGGCCCCACAGATACGCAGTATTTT. This translates into CASSLNLGTSGGPTDTQYF.

The rearrangement links TRBV7-8 to TRBJ2-1; 7 bases fit TRBD1. Germline values: CDR1 SGHVS, CDR2 FQNEAQ. The CDR3 has 15 amino acids. J lost 2 bases, V lost 4 bases, and 5 bases had no gene match. The CDR3 reads CASSSTGSPYNEQFF. Here the CDR3 DNA reads TGTGCCAGCAGCTCGACAGGGTCCCCCTACAATGAGCAGTTCTTC.

In DNA, the CDR3 is TGTGCCAGCAGCTCAGGGGCCCTCACAGATACGCAGTATTTT. Protein sequence: CASSSGALTDTQYF. This rearrangement joins TRBV7-3 to TRBJ2-3; tentative D call: TRBD1 (6 bases). Trimming took 4 bases from V and 2 from J, leaving 10 bases between them. From germline, CDR1 is SGHTA and CDR2 FQGTGA. This CDR3 is built from 14 residues.

The V gene is TRBV10-3, the J gene TRBJ2-1, with 7 bases matching TRBD1. This CDR3 has 15 residues. Germline V gives CDR1 ENHRY, CDR2 SYGVKD. The ends lost 3 bases at V and 9 bases at J; junction bases unmatched: 11. The chain's CDR3 is CAISELRQGVSEQFF. For the CDR3, the DNA is TGTGCCATCAGTGAATTGAGACAGGGAGTCAGTGAGCAGTTCTTC.

A few counts support this clone. The chain recombines TRBV18 with TRBJ1-3, with D possibly TRBD1 on 6 matching bases. This CDR3 contains 16 residues. The germline V and J ends were trimmed by 4 bases and 0 bases, with 13 bases remaining between them. CDR1 is KGHSH, CDR2 LQKENI, per germline. CDR3 sequence (DNA): TGTGCCAGCTCACGACAGGACATGCACTCTGGAAACACCATATATTTT. Translated, it gives CASSRQDMHSGNTIYF. The whole variable domain, remainder taken from reference TRBV18 and TRBJ1-3, is NAGVMQNPRHLVRRRGQEARLRCSPMKGHSHVYWYRQLPEEGLKFMVYLQKENIIDESGMPKERFSAEFPKEGPSILRIQQVVRGDSAAYFCASSRQDMHSGNTIYFGEGSWLTVV.

The V call is TRBV5-1, the J call TRBJ2-1; 11 bases line up with TRBD2. The CDR3 consists of 15 residues. With 4 bases clipped from V and 6 bases from J, the junction kept 6 bases outside the gene matches. CDR1 is SGHRS and CDR2 is YFSETQ in the germline V gene. As DNA, the CDR3 is TGCGCCAGCAGCACTAGCGGGAGAATAGGCAATGAGCAGTTCTTC. It yields the protein CASSTSGRIGNEQFF.

V usage is TRBV19 and J usage is TRBJ1-5, with D unclear. V lost 3 bases, J lost 4 bases, and 7 bases lay in between. There are 13 residues in the CDR3. Looked up from germline, CDR1 is LNHDA and CDR2 is SQIVND (reference sequence). The CDR3 loop reads CASSILTNQPQHF. The CDR3, as DNA: TGTGCCAGTAGTATCCTTACTAATCAGCCCCAGCATTTT.

The J gene is TRBJ2-5, the V gene TRBV30; a weak D match, TRBD1 (6 bases). The better agreement between TRBJ2-7 and the DNA end casts doubt on the J call. The germline CDR1 and CDR2 sequences are GTSNPN and SVGIG (reference sequence). This CDR3 is built from 14 residues. The CDR3 DNA follows: TGTGCCTGGAGTATCACAGGGTGGGGACGCGAGCAGTACTTC. It encodes CAWSITGWGREQYF.

The sample holds a few counts of this clone. The chain joins TRBV7-2 to TRBJ2-7; weak D call: TRBD1 (5 bases). The V end was cut by 3 bases, the J end by 5 bases, with 11 bases between. This CDR3 comprises 13 residues. Germline CDR1 reads SGHTA; CDR2 reads FQGNSA. CDR3 protein: CASSLEGVNEQYF. As DNA, the CDR3 is TGTGCCAGCAGCTTGGAAGGGGTCAACGAGCAGTACTTC.

The V and J genes are TRBV7-3 and TRBJ2-3; D might be TRBD1 (6 bases). Germline CDR1 reads SGHTA; CDR2 reads FQGTGA. The CDR3 consists of 16 residues. The V end was cut by 2 bases, the J end by 1 base, with 13 bases between. The CDR3 loop reads CASSLPGATGTDTQYF. CDR3 bases: TGTGCCAGCAGCTTACCAGGGGCGACAGGCACAGATACGCAGTATTTT.

The CDR3 DNA reads TGTGCCAGCAGCGCACACGCGGGGAACACTGAAGCTTTCTTT. Protein product: CASSAHAGNTEAFF. The rearrangement joins TRBV14 to TRBJ1-1; D unclear. The CDR3 is made up of 14 amino acids. The V gene lost 5 bases and the J gene lost 1 base, with 11 bases spanning the gap. Per the germline V gene, CDR1 is SGHDN and CDR2 is FVKESK.

J is TRBJ1-1 and V is TRBV6-1, with D possibly TRBD1 on 6 matching bases. Germline loops: CDR1 MNHNS, CDR2 SASEGT. Trimming removed 3 bases at V and 9 bases at J, with 8 bases between. The CDR3 length is 11 residues. The CDR3 protein is CASSEGGQAFF. In DNA form, the CDR3 reads TGTGCCAGCAGTGAGGGGGGGCAAGCTTTCTTT.

The chain joins TRBV9 to TRBJ2-1; a possible D gene is TRBD2 (5 bases). Trimming cost V 2 bases and J 0 bases, with 9 bases left between them. Germline-derived CDR1 and CDR2 are SGDLS and YYNGEE. The CDR3 loop spans 15 amino acids. CDR3 sequence reads: CASSVDSYSYNEQFF. DNA for the CDR3: TGTGCCAGCAGCGTGGACTCTTACTCCTACAATGAGCAGTTCTTC.

V gene TRBV19 combines with J gene TRBJ2-5, with 8 bases aligning to TRBD2. The germline V gene has CDR1 LNHDA and CDR2 SQIVND (reference sequence). The CDR3 loop spans 16 amino acids. Losses at the gene ends were 2 bases for V and 5 bases for J; bases not matched to a gene: 10. CDR3 bases: TGTGCCAGTAGTATACGGGGGGGCCCCGGCCAGGAGACCCAGTACTTC. Translated: CASSIRGGPGQETQYF.